The 8 T cell receptor beta chains presented below share a single source sample, sequenced in a study of T-cell reconstitution after alpha-beta-depleted transplantation in children. The library targeted TCRbeta and was prepared with unique molecular identifiers. A single record per CDR3 protein comes from TCRdb applying MiXCR to the PCR reads. The sample contains about a million distinct CDR3 sequences, roughly 29% of which appear only once. Source: PBMCs, mostly from graft donor cells, taken 360 days after TCRalphabeta/CD19-depleted stem cell transplant. These receptor sequences come from a boy under three years old who had a stem cell transplant for SCID, so the T cells may come from the graft donor.

The sample holds many counts of this clonotype. The chain combines TRBV6-1 with TRBJ1-1; weak D call: TRBD1 (6 bases). Trimming removed 2 bases from V and 8 bases from J, with 18 bases in between. Per the germline V gene, CDR1 is MNHNS and CDR2 is SASEGT. The CDR3 contains 15 residues. CDR3 in amino acids: CASSEIGGGGGEAFF. CDR3 nucleotide sequence: TGTGCCAGCAGTGAAATCGGGGGGGGCGGTGGGGAAGCTTTCTTT.

This rearrangement joins TRBV20-1 to TRBJ2-2; no definite D call. V was shortened by 6 bases and J by 3 bases, with 8 bases between the two germline ends. The CDR3 spans 12 residues. The germline V gene has CDR1 DFQATT and CDR2 SNEGSKA (reference sequence). CDR3 nucleotide sequence: TGCAGTGCCATCGTGGACACCGGGGAGCTGTTTTTT. Translation gives CSAIVDTGELFF.

This clonotype showed up just a few times. This chain links TRBV20-1 with TRBJ2-7, with D maybe TRBD1 (5 bases). CDR1 DFQATT and CDR2 SNEGSKA come from the germline V gene (reference sequence). Trimming removed 6 bases from V and 2 bases from J, with 20 bases in between. The CDR3 sequence is 15 residues long. The CDR3, as DNA: TGCAGTGCGCCGGACACGACCCGAAACACCTACGAGCAGTACTTC. Translating gives CSAPDTTRNTYEQYF.

V and J are TRBV10-3 and TRBJ2-7; no reliable D call. CDR3 size: 12 residues. V lost 3 bases, J lost 4 bases, and 7 bases lay in between. Germline V gene data show CDR1 as ENHRY and CDR2 as SYGVKD. The CDR3 protein is CAISDGEYEQYF. The CDR3 coding sequence is TGTGCCATCAGTGATGGAGAGTACGAGCAGTACTTC.

The V and J genes are TRBV12-3 or TRBV12-4 and TRBJ2-2; 8 positions agree with TRBD2. V gave up 5 bases and J gave up 5 bases; unmatched junction bases: 16. CDR3 size: 18 residues. This CDR3 reads CASSPPRGAGGRTGELFF. The DNA for the CDR3 is TGTGCCAGCAGTCCACCCAGGGGCGCGGGGGGTAGGACCGGGGAGCTGTTTTTT.

The sample holds a few counts of this clonotype. V usage is TRBV24-1 and J usage is TRBJ2-3, with TRBD1 matching 8 bases. This CDR3 has 17 amino acids. Unmatched junction bases numbered 8, after V lost 3 bases and J lost 1 base. CDR1 is KGHDR and CDR2 is SFDVKD in the germline V gene. The CDR3 here is CATSDPGQGVGTDTQYF. The CDR3 bases are TGTGCCACCAGTGATCCAGGACAGGGCGTAGGCACAGATACGCAGTATTTT.

A few counts support this clonotype. This chain joins TRBV19 and TRBJ1-1; 9 bases match TRBD1. The CDR3 has 13 residues. Germline assignment: CDR1 LNHDA and CDR2 SQIVND (reference sequence). The V gene end was trimmed by 7 bases and the J gene end by 3 bases; junction bases not matched to a gene: 3. CDR3 sequence: CASMRTGDTEAFF. The DNA of the CDR3 is TGTGCCAGTATGAGGACAGGGGACACTGAAGCTTTCTTT.

V gene TRBV12-3 or TRBV12-4 combines with J gene TRBJ2-7, with D unresolved. The CDR3 is 15 amino acids. With 3 bases removed from V and 0 bases from J, the gap between germline ends came to 12 bases. The CDR3 nucleotides are TGTGCCAGCAGTTTGGGCAGAAGTTACTCCTACGAGCAGTACTTC. Residues: CASSLGRSYSYEQYF.